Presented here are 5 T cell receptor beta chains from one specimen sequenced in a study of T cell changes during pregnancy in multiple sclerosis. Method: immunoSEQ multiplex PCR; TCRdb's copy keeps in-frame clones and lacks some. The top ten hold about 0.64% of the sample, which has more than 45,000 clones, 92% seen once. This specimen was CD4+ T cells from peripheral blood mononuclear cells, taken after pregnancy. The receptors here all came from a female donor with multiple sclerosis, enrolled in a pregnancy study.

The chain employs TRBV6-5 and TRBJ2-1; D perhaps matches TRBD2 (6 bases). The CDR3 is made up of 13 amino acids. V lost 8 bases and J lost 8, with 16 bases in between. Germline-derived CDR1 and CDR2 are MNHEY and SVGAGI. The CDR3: CASGRGTGDEQFF. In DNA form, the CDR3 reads TGTGCCAGCGGCCGAGGGACGGGGGATGAGCAGTTCTTC.

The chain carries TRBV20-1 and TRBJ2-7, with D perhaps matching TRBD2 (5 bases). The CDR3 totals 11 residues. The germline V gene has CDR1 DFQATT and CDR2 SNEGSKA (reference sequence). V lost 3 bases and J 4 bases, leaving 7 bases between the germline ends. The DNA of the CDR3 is TGCAGTGCTAGGGGCGGGTACGAGCAGTACTTC. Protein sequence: CSARGGYEQYF.

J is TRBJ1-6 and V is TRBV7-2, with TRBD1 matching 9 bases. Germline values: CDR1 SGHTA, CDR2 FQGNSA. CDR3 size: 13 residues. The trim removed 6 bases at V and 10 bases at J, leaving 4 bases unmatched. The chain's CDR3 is CASRGQGRSPLHF. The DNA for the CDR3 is TGTGCCAGCAGGGGACAGGGTCGATCACCCCTCCACTTT.

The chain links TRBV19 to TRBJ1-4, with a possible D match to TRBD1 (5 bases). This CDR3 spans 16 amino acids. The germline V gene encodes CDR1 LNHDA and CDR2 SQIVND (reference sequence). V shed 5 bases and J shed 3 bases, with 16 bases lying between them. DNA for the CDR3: TGTGCCAGTAGTTTTCGGTCAGGGTGGGCTAATGAAAAACTGTTTTTT. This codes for CASSFRSGWANEKLFF.

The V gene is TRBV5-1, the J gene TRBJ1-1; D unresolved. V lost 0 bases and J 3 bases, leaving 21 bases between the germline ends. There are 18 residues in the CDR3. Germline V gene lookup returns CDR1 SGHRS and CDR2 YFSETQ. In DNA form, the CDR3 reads TGCGCCAGCAGCTTGGGGCTTCAAGTAGGAGGAAGTTACACTGAAGCTTTCTTT. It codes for CASSLGLQVGGSYTEAFF.